The 30 T cell receptor beta chains listed next were all sequenced from one sample in a study of T-cell reconstitution after alpha-beta-depleted transplantation in children. Preparation of the TCRbeta library involved a method that used unique molecular identifiers. MiXCR, run by TCRdb on the PCR reads, gives a single entry per CDR3 protein. The sample contains 700,000 to 950,000 distinct CDR3 sequences, 15% to 20% of which appear only once. The material sequenced was PBMCs, mostly from graft donor cells, taken 360 days after TCRalphabeta/CD19-depleted stem cell transplant. The origin of the receptors is a male patient under 18 who had a stem cell transplant for acute lymphoblastic leukemia, so the T cells may come from the graft donor.

In this sample, this clonotype turned up a few times. The chain links TRBV9 to TRBJ2-1; possibly TRBD1 or TRBD2 for D (5 bases each). CDR3 length: 19 amino acids. Germline lookup yields CDR1 SGDLS and CDR2 YYNGEE. Trimming took 4 bases from V and 0 from J, leaving 23 bases between them. In DNA, the CDR3 is TGTGCCAGCAGCCACGGGGCGGGTATGGCATTAAGCTCCTACAATGAGCAGTTCTTC. Residues: CASSHGAGMALSSYNEQFF. The whole variable domain, filled in from reference TRBV9 and TRBJ2-1, reads DSGVTQTPKHLITATGQRVTLRCSPRSGDLSVYWYQQSLDQGLQFLIQYYNGEERAKGNILERFSAQQFPDLHSELNLSSLELGDSALYFCASSHGAGMALSSYNEQFFGPGTRLTVL.

The chain is built from TRBV6-1 and TRBJ1-2; D is unclear. The germline V and J ends were trimmed by 0 bases and 8 bases, with 10 bases remaining between them. The CDR3 spans 13 residues. Germline V CDR1 and CDR2: MNHNS, SASEGT. The CDR3 is CASSEAGWFGYTF. The CDR3 coding sequence is TGTGCCAGCAGTGAAGCCGGGTGGTTCGGCTACACCTTC.

This clonotype showed up just a few times. The DNA of the CDR3 is TGCGCCAGCAGCCACGCGACGGGACAGCATAGCACAGATACGCAGTATTTT. The encoded protein is CASSHATGQHSTDTQYF. The chain joins TRBV4-1 to TRBJ2-3; TRBD1 aligns across 7 bases. The V segment lost 3 bases and the J segment 0 bases; nucleotides outside the gene matches: 9. Germline V gene sequence: CDR1 MGHRA, CDR2 YSYEKL. This CDR3 is 17 amino acids long.

The V gene is TRBV20-1, the J gene TRBJ2-7; D might be TRBD2 (9 bases). The V end was cut by 6 bases, the J end by 2 bases, with 17 bases between. The CDR3 has 14 residues. In germline, CDR1 is DFQATT, CDR2 SNEGSKA (reference sequence). CDR3 protein: CSARGREGTYEQYF. The DNA of the CDR3 is TGCAGTGCCAGGGGGCGGGAGGGAACCTACGAGCAGTACTTC.

Many counts were recorded for this clonotype. The CDR3 here is CASSLRVRETQYF. DNA of the CDR3: TGCGCCAGCAGCTTGAGGGTTCGGGAGACCCAGTACTTC. This chain uses TRBV5-1 with TRBJ2-5; D uncertain. V was trimmed by 1 base and J by 5 bases, leaving 9 bases between them. This CDR3 region has 13 residues. Germline V gene data show CDR1 as SGHRS and CDR2 as YFSETQ.

The chain has TRBV7-2 and TRBJ2-3, with D perhaps TRBD2 (6 bases). This CDR3 is built from 13 residues. The ends were cut back, 6 bases at V and 2 bases at J, with 9 bases in the middle. CDR1 is SGHTA and CDR2 is FQGNSA in the germline V gene. This CDR3 is CASRWDSTDTQYF. The CDR3 DNA reads TGTGCCAGCAGGTGGGACTCCACAGATACGCAGTATTTT.

The chain couples TRBV7-3 to TRBJ2-5; a possible D gene is TRBD2 (5 bases). Trimming left V 5 bases short and J 4 bases short, with 11 bases between. CDR3 size: 13 residues. The germline V gene has CDR1 SGHTA and CDR2 FQGTGA. The CDR3 reads CASSPGSVETQYF. The DNA of the CDR3 is TGTGCCAGCAGCCCGGGTAGCGTAGAGACCCAGTACTTC.

This clonotype was counted once. J is TRBJ2-7 and V is TRBV7-9, with 11 bases aligning to TRBD1. Germline CDR1 SEHNR, CDR2 FQNEAQ (reference sequence). The CDR3 has 15 residues. V trimming: 1 base; J trimming: 6 bases; junction bases outside the gene matches: 5. The CDR3: CASSLGGTGGVEQYF. CDR3 nucleotides: TGTGCCAGCAGCTTAGGTGGGACAGGGGGGGTCGAGCAGTACTTC.

This clonotype was observed a few times. The chain links TRBV6-1 to TRBJ1-1; D is undetermined. The CDR3 totals 13 residues. V shed 7 bases and J shed 5 bases, with 14 bases lying between them. The germline CDR1 and CDR2 sequences are MNHNS and SASEGT. The CDR3 loop is CASTPPGRTEAFF. CDR3 coding DNA: TGTGCCAGCACCCCTCCCGGGCGGACTGAAGCTTTCTTT.

This clonotype was counted at least ten times. In DNA form, the CDR3 reads TGTGCCAGCAGTTCCAGGGATCCCCTCTACAATGAGCAGTTCTTC. Translation gives CASSSRDPLYNEQFF. The V call is TRBV12-3 or TRBV12-4, the J call TRBJ2-1, with a tentative D call TRBD1 (5 bases). V was pared by 4 bases and J by 3 bases, with 13 bases between. CDR3 size: 15 residues.

The chain links TRBV15 to TRBJ2-5; D is unresolved. The germline V and J ends were trimmed by 2 bases and 5 bases, with 6 bases remaining between them. CDR1 is LNHNV and CDR2 is YYDKDF in the germline V gene (reference sequence). The CDR3 consists of 12 residues. The CDR3 loop is CATSRFGETQYF. The CDR3 coding sequence is TGTGCCACCAGCAGATTTGGGGAGACCCAGTACTTC.

This clonotype was counted ten times or more. V and J are TRBV7-9 and TRBJ1-2; D ambiguous. V lost 2 bases to trimming and J lost 1 base, with 5 bases between them. There are 13 residues in the CDR3. Per germline, CDR1 SEHNR and CDR2 FQNEAQ (reference sequence). CDR3 amino acids: CASSLWDNYGYTF. CDR3 sequence (DNA): TGTGCCAGCAGCTTATGGGATAACTATGGCTACACCTTC.

The chain combines TRBV7-9 with TRBJ2-2; unclear D gene. Germline values: CDR1 SEHNR, CDR2 FQNEAQ (reference sequence). The CDR3 has 13 residues. V shed 3 bases and J shed 4 bases, with 6 bases lying between them. CDR3 DNA: TGTGCCAGCAGCTTTCCGGTCACCGGGGAGCTGTTTTTT. This gives the protein CASSFPVTGELFF.

This clonotype showed up many times. The chain joins TRBV5-1 to TRBJ2-3; D gene uncertain. Trimming took off 1 base at V and 4 bases at J, with 7 bases between the two ends. This CDR3 comprises 13 residues. Germline V gene lookup returns CDR1 SGHRS and CDR2 YFSETQ. CDR3 nucleotide sequence: TGCGCCAGCAGCTTGTATGTGCCAGATACGCAGTATTTT. Translation: CASSLYVPDTQYF.

This chain links TRBV5-6 with TRBJ2-5; the match to TRBD2 covers 7 bases. The CDR3 is 16 amino acids. Per germline, CDR1 SGHDT and CDR2 YYEEEE. V lost 2 bases and J lost 1; bases outside the gene matches: 8. CDR3 coding DNA: TGTGCCAGCAGCTTTCTCGTATGGGAGGGCCAAGAGACCCAGTACTTC. Encoded protein: CASSFLVWEGQETQYF.

This clonotype was observed a single time. This rearrangement joins TRBV18 to TRBJ2-7; D is possibly TRBD1 or TRBD2 (5 bases each). This CDR3 region has 12 residues. CDR1 is KGHSH and CDR2 is LQKENI in the germline V gene. Deletions cut 6 bases from V and 12 bases from J, with 18 bases between. The CDR3 nucleotides read TGTGCCAGCTCGGGACCCCTCTCTTGGGTGTACTTC. Protein product: CASSGPLSWVYF. Drawing the rest from reference TRBV18 and TRBJ2-7, the complete variable domain is NAGVMQNPRHLVRRRGQEARLRCSPMKGHSHVYWYRQLPEEGLKFMVYLQKENIIDESGMPKERFSAEFPKEGPSILRIQQVVRGDSAAYFCASSGPLSWVYFGPGTRLTVT.

This clonotype was observed a few times. The chain joins TRBV13 to TRBJ2-7, with a weak D call TRBD1 (5 bases). Germline CDR1 reads PRHDT; CDR2 reads FYEKMQ (reference sequence). The CDR3 is made up of 16 amino acids. With 4 bases removed from V and 8 bases from J, the gap between germline ends came to 24 bases. CDR3 DNA: TGTGCCAGCAGCTCCCTCCCCAGGGTGGGGCAGGGTAAGCAGTACTTC. It specifies CASSSLPRVGQGKQYF.

This chain links TRBV24-1 with TRBJ2-1; 8 nucleotides align to TRBD2. The V gene end was trimmed by 4 bases and the J gene end by 8 bases; junction bases not matched to a gene: 9. Looked up from germline, CDR1 is KGHDR and CDR2 is SFDVKD. This CDR3 spans 15 amino acids. CDR3 coding DNA: TGTGCCACCAGTGACCCCCGACTAGCGCCCGATGAGCAGTTCTTC. Translating it yields CATSDPRLAPDEQFF.

CDR3 residues: CASSPPKQGARGTEAFF. The CDR3 nucleotides read TGTGCCAGCTCACCACCGAAACAGGGGGCGCGCGGCACTGAAGCTTTCTTT. The chain employs TRBV18 and TRBJ1-1, with 9 bases fitting TRBD1. The CDR3 contains 17 residues. The germline gives CDR1 KGHSH, CDR2 LQKENI. V shed 0 bases and J 4 bases; nucleotides not matched to a gene: 9.

The chain links TRBV9 to TRBJ2-6; the D is unclear. This CDR3 contains 19 residues. Germline V gene data show CDR1 as SGDLS and CDR2 as YYNGEE. With 0 bases removed from V and 0 bases from J, the gap between germline ends came to 16 bases. CDR3 residues: CASSVVGAPVGSGANVLTF. CDR3 coding DNA: TGTGCCAGCAGCGTAGTAGGAGCCCCGGTGGGCTCTGGGGCCAACGTCCTGACTTTC. Using reference TRBV9 and TRBJ2-6 for the parts outside the CDR3, the full variable domain is DSGVTQTPKHLITATGQRVTLRCSPRSGDLSVYWYQQSLDQGLQFLIQYYNGEERAKGNILERFSAQQFPDLHSELNLSSLELGDSALYFCASSVVGAPVGSGANVLTFGAGSRLTVL.

A few counts support this clonotype. The CDR3 region has the DNA TGTGCCAGCTCACCACGCCCCCCGAAAATTCCCGGGGAGCTGTTTTTT. Its translation is CASSPRPPKIPGELFF. The chain is built from TRBV18 and TRBJ2-2; D is unresolved. V lost 1 base and J lost 6, with 15 bases in between. CDR1 and CDR2 (germline): KGHSH, LQKENI. The CDR3 extends over 16 amino acids.

This clonotype was seen a handful of times. This sequence joins TRBV24-1 and TRBJ1-6; 7 positions match TRBD1. CDR1 is KGHDR and CDR2 is SFDVKD in the germline V gene. This CDR3 has 15 amino acids. Unmatched junction bases numbered 9, after V lost 7 bases and J lost 7 bases. CDR3 protein: CATRQNRGNNSPLHF. The DNA for the CDR3 is TGTGCCACCAGGCAGAACAGGGGCAACAATTCACCCCTCCACTTT.

The V call is TRBV7-7, the J call TRBJ2-1; D may match TRBD1 or TRBD2 (5 bases each). Trimming removed 2 bases at V and 7 bases at J, with 12 bases between. Germline-derived CDR1 and CDR2 are SSHAT and FNYEAQ (reference sequence). The CDR3 is made up of 14 amino acids. For the CDR3, the DNA is TGTGCCAGCAGCTTACCGGGACCACGGAATGAGCAGTTCTTC. The encoded protein is CASSLPGPRNEQFF.

V is TRBV12-5 and J is TRBJ2-7; 7 nucleotides align to TRBD2. Looked up from germline, CDR1 is LGHNT and CDR2 is FRNRAP. The CDR3 runs to 14 residues. The CDR3 sequence is CASCQPGTIPKQYF. CDR3 nucleotides: TGTGCCTCCTGCCAGCCAGGGACTATCCCTAAGCAGTACTTC.

This clonotype occurred many times. The chain uses TRBV25-1 and TRBJ2-3; no firm D call. Germline V gene data show CDR1 as MGHDK and CDR2 as SYGVNS. Trimming removed 2 bases at V and 0 bases at J, with 21 bases between. This CDR3 comprises 19 residues. The CDR3 DNA reads as TGTGCCAGCAGTGAAGCGGAACCCTACATGAGATCTAGCACAGATACGCAGTATTTT. Its protein product is CASSEAEPYMRSSTDTQYF.

The chain recombines TRBV5-1 with TRBJ2-7; maybe TRBD1 (7 bases). The CDR3 sequence is 15 residues long. Germline V gene lookup returns CDR1 SGHRS and CDR2 YFSETQ. V was cut by 1 base and J by 3 bases, with 14 bases left in between. In DNA, the CDR3 is TGCGCCAGCAGCTTGACGCAGGGGGGATACTACGAGCAGTACTTC. Protein: CASSLTQGGYYEQYF.

The J gene is TRBJ2-1, the V gene TRBV12-3 or TRBV12-4; D uncertain. V lost 1 base and J lost 8, with 6 bases in between. The CDR3 length is 12 residues. The CDR3 is CASSLDPDEQFF. As DNA, the CDR3 is TGTGCCAGCAGTTTAGACCCGGATGAGCAGTTCTTC.

This clonotype came up a few times. The rearrangement links TRBV7-6 to TRBJ2-1; D unclear. CDR1 SGHVS and CDR2 FNYEAQ come from the germline V gene. The CDR3 sequence is 13 residues long. V was pared by 2 bases and J by 8 bases, with 10 bases between. Here the CDR3 DNA reads TGTGCCAGCAGCTTACTAGAGAGCGATGAGCAGTTCTTC. Translation: CASSLLESDEQFF.

V usage is TRBV5-5 and J usage is TRBJ2-3; the match to TRBD1 covers 9 bases. Germline V lookup: CDR1 SGHKS, CDR2 YYEKEE (reference sequence). The length of the CDR3 is 16 residues. V shed 4 bases and J 5 bases; nucleotides not matched to a gene: 11. CDR3 bases: TGTGCCAGCAGCCAGGAGCTGGGACAGGGATTAGATACGCAGTATTTT. It translates to CASSQELGQGLDTQYF.

This clonotype was found many times. The V call is TRBV5-1, the J call TRBJ2-3, with D perhaps matching TRBD2 (5 bases). The CDR3 sequence is 15 residues long. Trimming took 6 bases from V and 0 from J, leaving 14 bases between them. Germline V CDR1 and CDR2: SGHRS, YFSETQ. The CDR3 DNA follows: TGCGCCAGCACCAGCGGTCGTGCTAGCACAGATACGCAGTATTTT. It translates to CASTSGRASTDTQYF.